This T cell receptor beta chain is drawn from a study of CD8+CD57+ T cells in acquired aplastic anemia. The table lists this clonotype with many counts. Antigen: not known. Unmatched junction bases numbered 5, after V lost 1 base and J lost 0 bases. The CDR3 length is 16 residues. Germline values: CDR1 DFQATT, CDR2 SNEGSKA (reference sequence). Only patients with CD8+CD57+ cell expansion on flow cytometry were chosen for sequencing. Severe acquired aplastic anemia was the diagnosis recorded for all patients. Genomic DNA served as template for TCR beta VDJ and CDR3 profiling. TCRdb re-derived calls from the reads in MiXCR, one entry per CDR3 protein. The sample lists hundreds of thousands of distinct CDR3 sequences, around 32% seen once, with 0.7% to 1% in the top ten. Study-level results: Patients and controls shared some 30 CD8+ CDR3 sequences, highly expressed in patients.

Material: sorted CD4+, CD8+, or CD8+CD57+ T cells (not recorded which) from PBMCs. The chain joins TRBV20-1 to TRBJ2-3; TRBD1 matches at 9 bases. This clonotype was sampled from a human donor with aplastic anemia. The CDR3 region is CSARGTGQGSTDTQYF. As DNA, the CDR3 is TGCAGTGCTAGAGGTACCGGACAGGGGAGCACAGATACGCAGTATTTT.